This TCR beta chain came from a study of blood T cells in healthy people across ages. This clonotype was seen only a few times. Primers used in a second PCR of about 7 to 12 cycles were a sample-barcoded 5' primer and a J-beta primer mix. TCRdb called the 5' RACE reads again in MiXCR, with one record for every CDR3 protein. The sample shows about 800,000 distinct CDR3 sequences, 20% to 25% of them seen only once. The trim removed 2 bases at V and 6 bases at J, leaving 4 bases unmatched. Germline V gives CDR1 PRHDT, CDR2 FYEKMQ (reference sequence). CDR3 length equals 14 residues. The data were also submitted as part of a second study, on T cells of mothers and their children. That source reports: Whether related or unrelated, pairs show similar shaping of TCR recombination output by thymic selection.

Sequencing was performed on blood. This clonotype was sampled from a boy aged 5-17 years in good health. The chain is built from TRBV13 and TRBJ2-7; TRBD2 agrees at 10 bases. CDR3 amino acids: CASSLIQREGEQYF. The DNA of the CDR3 is TGTGCCAGCAGCTTAATCCAGCGGGAGGGCGAGCAGTACTTC.